This record covers a single T cell receptor beta chain. What it binds is unknown. This specimen belongs to a study of T cell responses to AZD1222 COVID-19 vaccine. Study results and limitations: Epitopes outside B.1.351 and B.1.1.7 mutated regions reportedly drew nearly half of spike TCRs. Sampling that yielded the repertoires occurred only after the peak T cell response.

This CDR3 is 13 amino acids long. Germline lookup yields CDR1 WSHSY and CDR2 SAAADI. V shed 4 bases and J shed 3 bases, with 9 bases lying between them. Measured with immunoSEQ multiplex PCR; TCRdb has only the in-frame clones, and not every one. The data hold 100,000 to 150,000 clones, with around 91% observed a single time. The sequence came from an adult in good health. The chain carries TRBV10-2 and TRBJ1-1; D is uncertain. The sample here was peripheral blood, taken on day 0 of MenACWY control vaccination. This CDR3 is CASSGPSDTEAFF. In DNA, the CDR3 is TGCGCCAGCAGTGGCCCTTCTGACACTGAAGCTTTCTTT.